The 10 T cell receptor beta chains given below trace back to one sample, sequenced in a study of vaccination and CD4 T cells after COVID-19. Time point in this sample: late sampling 161 to 241 days after vaccination in a few convalescent patients. Noted treatment: roughly 10-day PBMC culture with coronavirus spike peptide pools or control peptides (ViraFEST assay). Scientists ran DNA taken from cultured CD4+ T cells through the Oncomine TCR Beta short-read assay for sequencing. TCRdb reprocessed the PCR reads via MiXCR and lists one record per CDR3 protein. The table shows fewer than 30,000 distinct CDR3 sequences, with around 42% occurring only once. For these receptors, no antigen is known. The sequencing here drew on CD4+ T cells from blood, cultured in vitro, taken about 7 months after SARS-CoV-2 vaccination. The receptors were gathered from a human donor who had recovered from COVID-19.

This clonotype has more than one count but fewer than ten. The V and J genes are TRBV2 and TRBJ1-2, with TRBD1 identical over 7 bases. There are 12 residues in the CDR3. CDR1 is SNHLY and CDR2 is FYNNEI in the germline V gene. V dropped 6 bases and J dropped 8; count of bases not matched to a gene: 6. Here the CDR3 reads CASRTGFGGYTF. CDR3 DNA sequence: TGTGCCAGCAGGACAGGGTTTGGGGGCTACACCTTC.

The V and J genes are TRBV7-2 and TRBJ2-7, with no clear D. The germline V gene encodes CDR1 SGHTA and CDR2 FQGNSA. The V gene lost 5 bases and the J gene lost 3 bases, with 11 bases spanning the gap. The CDR3 is made up of 13 amino acids. CDR3 region: CASSRQTIYEQYF. The CDR3 coding sequence is TGTGCCAGCAGCCGGCAGACAATCTACGAGCAGTACTTC.

This clonotype showed up just once. The V call is TRBV20-1, the J call TRBJ2-3; the match to TRBD2 covers 11 bases. The ends lost 4 bases at V and 4 bases at J; junction bases unmatched: 16. This CDR3 has 18 amino acids. Germline V gene lookup returns CDR1 DFQATT and CDR2 SNEGSKA (reference sequence). CDR3 residues: CSATDSTSGADYADTQYF. The DNA for the CDR3 is TGCAGTGCTACTGACTCGACTAGCGGGGCTGATTATGCAGATACGCAGTATTTT.

The chain combines TRBV6-1 with TRBJ1-5; no firm D call. The CDR3 length is 16 residues. CDR1 and CDR2 from the germline V gene are MNHNS and SASEGT. Trimming removed 3 bases from V and 3 bases from J, with 15 bases in between. DNA for the CDR3: TGTGCCAGCAGTGACGATCCGTATCGGATCAATCAGCCCCAGCATTTT. Translated: CASSDDPYRINQPQHF.

This rearrangement joins TRBV6-1 to TRBJ1-1; TRBD1 matches at 8 bases. The CDR3 runs to 14 residues. Looked up from germline, CDR1 is MNHNS and CDR2 is SASEGT. V lost 2 bases, J lost 8 bases, and 7 bases stayed unmatched. This CDR3 is CASSESGQASEAFF. The CDR3, as DNA: TGTGCCAGCAGTGAATCGGGACAGGCCAGCGAAGCTTTCTTT.

This clonotype was recorded a few times. The J gene is TRBJ2-7, the V gene TRBV7-2; D not certain. V was trimmed by 3 bases and J by 6 bases, leaving 12 bases between them. CDR3 length equals 13 residues. The germline V gene has CDR1 SGHTA and CDR2 FQGNSA. The CDR3 DNA reads TGTGCCAGCAGCTTCCCGGCCCTCTCCGAGCAGTACTTC. Amino acid sequence: CASSFPALSEQYF.

This clonotype came up a few times. The rearrangement uses TRBV10-3 and TRBJ2-7; TRBD2 might be the D (5 bases). The germline V gene has CDR1 ENHRY and CDR2 SYGVKD. The CDR3 contains 13 residues. V gave up 4 bases and J gave up 2 bases, with 9 bases separating them. As DNA, the CDR3 is TGTGCCATCAGTGGAGGGATCGCCTACGAGCAGTACTTC. Amino acids: CAISGGIAYEQYF.

About this clonotype itself: An end of the junction differs from the germline gene, which may be a read error. V and J are TRBV28 and TRBJ2-7, with 7 bases aligning to TRBD1. Germline assignment: CDR1 MDHEN and CDR2 SYDVKM. CDR3 size: 12 residues. CDR3 region: CASSLFRDSHHF. As DNA, the CDR3 is TGTGCCAGCAGTTTGTTTCGGGACAGCCATCACTTC.

This sequence joins TRBV20-1 and TRBJ1-5; no firm D call. Germline CDR1 DFQATT, CDR2 SNEGSKA (reference sequence). Trimming took 0 bases from V and 7 from J, leaving 13 bases between them. This CDR3 is built from 14 residues. CDR3 DNA sequence: TGCAGTGCTAGAGATCTGACAAATAGGCAGCCCCAGCATTTT. This encodes CSARDLTNRQPQHF.

The V gene is TRBV20-1, the J gene TRBJ2-7; D uncertain. There are 13 residues in the CDR3. Trimming removed 2 bases from V and 1 base from J, with 9 bases in between. Germline-derived CDR1 and CDR2 are DFQATT and SNEGSKA (reference sequence). The CDR3, as DNA: TGCAGTGCTAGATACCCAGGATCCTACGAGCAGTACTTC. It codes for CSARYPGSYEQYF.